Below, 24 T cell receptor beta chains from the same sample are listed, as sequenced in a study of shared clonotypes between healthy human individuals. TCRdb's copy holds only in-frame clones and misses some; the assay was immunoSEQ multiplex PCR. The data show about a million clones, about three quarters seen once. Sequencing input: memory CD4+ T cells sorted from blood. Subset given: CD45RA-negative fraction. Receptor source: a man aged 18 to 29 in good health.

The J gene is TRBJ1-3, the V gene TRBV2, with D unclear. Looked up from germline, CDR1 is SNHLY and CDR2 is FYNNEI. The V and J ends lost 6 bases and 0 bases respectively, with 15 bases between them. The CDR3 is made up of 16 amino acids. The CDR3 nucleotides read TGTGCCAGCAGGGTTGACGCAGCGAGCTCTGGAAACACCATATATTTT. It yields the protein CASRVDAASSGNTIYF.

CDR3 DNA: TGTGCCAGCAGTTTAAAGGGGGGTGACTATGGCTACACCTTC. Encoded protein: CASSLKGGDYGYTF. The rearrangement joins TRBV28 to TRBJ1-2, with D perhaps matching TRBD1 (6 bases). This CDR3 spans 14 amino acids. Germline V CDR1 and CDR2: MDHEN, SYDVKM. Between the trimmed V and J ends, which lost 2 bases and 3 bases, there was a span of 10 bases.

In this sample, this clone turned up once. CDR3 sequence reads: CASTSVGTSVYEQYF. The CDR3 DNA is TGTGCCAGCACCTCCGTCGGGACTAGTGTCTACGAGCAGTACTTC. This sequence joins TRBV7-8 and TRBJ2-7, with 8 bases lining up with TRBD2. V was clipped by 7 bases and J by 3 bases; unmatched bases: 11. CDR3 length equals 15 residues. The germline gives CDR1 SGHVS, CDR2 FQNEAQ. Full variable domain (rest looked up from reference TRBV7-8 and TRBJ2-7): GAGVSQSPRYKVAKRGQDVALRCDPISGHVSLFWYQQALGQGPEFLTYFQNEAQLDKSGLPSDRFFAERPEGSVSTLKIQRTQQEDSAVYLCASTSVGTSVYEQYFGPGTRLTVT.

J is TRBJ2-4 and V is TRBV10-1; 10 bases are shared with TRBD2. Germline V gene data show CDR1 as WNHNN and CDR2 as SYGVQD (reference sequence). V lost 5 bases, J lost 1 base, and 14 bases stayed unmatched. This CDR3 is 19 amino acids long. Here the CDR3 DNA reads TGCGCCAGCAGTCCCGGGGGAGCGGGAGGGCCATTTGCCAAAAACATTCAGTACTTC. This sequence encodes CASSPGGAGGPFAKNIQYF.

This chain uses TRBV28 with TRBJ2-1; 7 bases match TRBD2. This CDR3 has 14 residues. CDR1 MDHEN and CDR2 SYDVKM come from the germline V gene. Trimming at V came to 6 bases and at J to 4 bases, leaving 6 bases not matched to a gene. The CDR3, as DNA: TGTGCCAGCAGGCAAGCGGGATCGTACAATGAGCAGTTCTTC. Amino acids: CASRQAGSYNEQFF.

This clone is a singleton in its sample. V is TRBV5-1 and J is TRBJ1-2; perhaps TRBD1 as D (6 bases). Germline values: CDR1 SGHRS, CDR2 YFSETQ. The V and J ends lost 5 bases and 2 bases respectively, with 16 bases between them. The CDR3 length is 15 residues. CDR3 loop: CASRPLGQGNYGYTF. For the CDR3, the DNA is TGCGCCAGCAGACCATTGGGGCAGGGGAACTATGGCTACACCTTC.

The chain recombines TRBV5-1 with TRBJ1-1; D may be TRBD1 (6 bases). Germline lookup yields CDR1 SGHRS and CDR2 YFSETQ. The CDR3 totals 15 residues. Trimming cost V 1 base and J 4 bases, with 14 bases left between them. CDR3 sequence reads: CASSLQGGRGTEAFF. The CDR3 region has the DNA TGCGCCAGCAGCTTGCAAGGGGGAAGGGGCACTGAAGCTTTCTTT.

The chain uses TRBV19 and TRBJ2-1, with D perhaps matching TRBD1 (6 bases). Trimming removed 10 bases at V and 4 bases at J, with 14 bases between. The CDR3 consists of 13 residues. Germline CDR1 reads LNHDA; CDR2 reads SQIVND (reference sequence). The CDR3 DNA reads TGTGCCACGTCCGGGACAAAATACAATGAGCAGTTCTTC. Translation gives CATSGTKYNEQFF.

This clone occurred once. V and J are TRBV14 and TRBJ1-2; TRBD1 is a possible D gene (6 bases). This CDR3 is 14 amino acids long. The V and J ends lost 5 bases and 8 bases respectively, with 18 bases between them. CDR1 is SGHDN and CDR2 is FVKESK in the germline V gene. CDR3 sequence: CASSYERQVGGYTF. Here the CDR3 DNA reads TGTGCCAGCAGCTACGAGAGACAGGTCGGCGGCTACACCTTC.

The chain carries TRBV18 and TRBJ1-6; D remains unclear. V was clipped by 3 bases and J by 7 bases, with 10 bases between them. The CDR3 sequence is 14 residues long. The germline V gene encodes CDR1 KGHSH and CDR2 LQKENI. Here the CDR3 DNA reads TGTGCCAGCTCACCCGGACTGACGAATTCACCCCTCCACTTT. Translation: CASSPGLTNSPLHF.

V gene TRBV7-9 combines with J gene TRBJ1-1, with D possibly being TRBD1 (5 bases). This CDR3 contains 15 residues. The germline V and J ends were trimmed by 5 bases and 0 bases, with 13 bases remaining between them. Germline loops: CDR1 SEHNR, CDR2 FQNEAQ (reference sequence). This chain's CDR3 is CASSPRGTMNTEAFF. Here the CDR3 DNA reads TGTGCCAGCAGCCCTCGGGGGACTATGAACACTGAAGCTTTCTTT.

The rearrangement uses TRBV18 and TRBJ2-7; D remains unclear. Germline-derived CDR1 and CDR2 are KGHSH and LQKENI. V was shortened by 2 bases and J by 8 bases, with 10 bases between the two germline ends. The CDR3 is 12 residues long. CDR3 bases: TGTGCCAGCTCACCAGACGAACCAAAGCAGTACTTC. As protein: CASSPDEPKQYF.

CDR3 nucleotides: TGTGCCAGTAGTACCCACGGGGCAGAGGGCACCGGGGAGCTGTTTTTT. This sequence encodes CASSTHGAEGTGELFF. The V call is TRBV19, the J call TRBJ2-2; TRBD1 or TRBD2 may be the D gene (5 bases each). V was clipped by 4 bases and J by 4 bases, with 16 bases between them. The CDR3 is 16 residues long. CDR1 and CDR2 from the germline V gene are LNHDA and SQIVND (reference sequence).

The V call is TRBV5-1, the J call TRBJ2-3; D assignment may be TRBD1 or TRBD2 (6 bases each). The V and J ends lost 4 bases and 2 bases respectively, with 14 bases between them. Germline loops: CDR1 SGHRS, CDR2 YFSETQ. The CDR3 extends over 15 amino acids. CDR3 nucleotides: TGCGCCAGCAGCCGGGACGGGGGCCCCACAGATACGCAGTATTTT. It encodes CASSRDGGPTDTQYF.

The V call is TRBV29-1, the J call TRBJ2-7, with a tentative D call TRBD1 (6 bases). The CDR3 is made up of 12 amino acids. Between the trimmed V and J ends, which lost 2 bases and 2 bases, there was a span of 7 bases. Germline CDR1 and CDR2: SQVTM and ANQGSEA. The CDR3 nucleotides are TGCAGCGTTGAAAACAGGGCCTACGAGCAGTACTTC. Its translation is CSVENRAYEQYF.

The J gene is TRBJ1-2, the V gene TRBV5-4; D may be TRBD1 (5 bases). The CDR3 contains 13 residues. Germline values: CDR1 SGHNT, CDR2 YYREEE (reference sequence). Trimming took 1 base from V and 7 from J, leaving 11 bases between them. This CDR3 is CASSLSRDPGYTF. CDR3 nucleotides: TGTGCCAGCAGCTTGAGCAGGGACCCTGGCTACACCTTC.

A single count supports this clone. V usage is TRBV6-1 and J usage is TRBJ2-3; a weak D match, TRBD1 (6 bases). This CDR3 has 15 residues. Trimming shortened V by 6 bases and J by 2 bases, and 15 bases separated the two germline ends. Germline V lookup: CDR1 MNHNS, CDR2 SASEGT. CDR3 loop: CASRQGFPLTDTQYF. CDR3 bases: TGTGCCAGCAGGCAGGGGTTTCCACTCACAGATACGCAGTATTTT.

The gene calls are TRBV6-1 and TRBJ2-1; TRBD1 agrees at 9 bases. Germline assignment: CDR1 MNHNS and CDR2 SASEGT. This CDR3 comprises 15 residues. With 5 bases clipped from V and 6 bases from J, the junction kept 8 bases outside the gene matches. CDR3 in amino acids: CASSLQGAWSNEQFF. In DNA, the CDR3 is TGTGCCAGCAGTTTACAGGGGGCATGGAGCAATGAGCAGTTCTTC.

J is TRBJ1-1 and V is TRBV5-4; a weak D match, TRBD1 (6 bases). Germline V CDR1 and CDR2: SGHNT, YYREEE (reference sequence). Trimming took 4 bases from V and 4 from J, leaving 17 bases between them. The CDR3 spans 15 residues. The CDR3 here is CASSTGQPRSTEAFF. CDR3 nucleotides: TGTGCCAGCAGCACAGGACAGCCGCGGAGCACTGAAGCTTTCTTT.

This clone was recorded once. The chain couples TRBV5-5 to TRBJ1-2; tentative D call: TRBD1 (5 bases). The V gene lost 4 bases and the J gene lost 4 bases, with 11 bases spanning the gap. The CDR3 is 13 amino acids. The germline V gene has CDR1 SGHKS and CDR2 YYEKEE (reference sequence). The CDR3 protein is CASSTAGAYGYTF. The CDR3 DNA follows: TGTGCCAGCAGCACCGCCGGGGCCTATGGCTACACCTTC.

The sample holds a few counts of this clone. This chain uses TRBV10-3 with TRBJ2-5, with D unclear. There are 15 residues in the CDR3. Germline V gene data show CDR1 as ENHRY and CDR2 as SYGVKD. The V gene lost 0 bases and the J gene lost 3 bases, with 11 bases spanning the gap. The CDR3 nucleotides are TGTGCCATCAGTGAGTCGCCAGCGACCAAAGAGACCCAGTACTTC. Translating it yields CAISESPATKETQYF.

The genes are TRBV5-1 and TRBJ2-3; TRBD2 aligns across 9 bases. V dropped 3 bases and J dropped 2; count of bases not matched to a gene: 7. The germline V gene has CDR1 SGHRS and CDR2 YFSETQ. This CDR3 has 16 amino acids. CDR3 nucleotide sequence: TGCGCCAGCAGCTCGTCGACGGGACTAGCCACAGATACGCAGTATTTT. Amino acids: CASSSSTGLATDTQYF.

This clone was seen a few times. V and J are TRBV7-2 and TRBJ1-1; maybe TRBD1 (5 bases). V was clipped by 0 bases and J by 1 base, with 9 bases between them. There are 15 residues in the CDR3. Germline values: CDR1 SGHTA, CDR2 FQGNSA. CDR3 amino acids: CASSLASGWNTEAFF. The CDR3, as DNA: TGTGCCAGCAGCTTAGCCTCAGGGTGGAACACTGAAGCTTTCTTT.

This clone appeared once. The chain recombines TRBV11-2 with TRBJ1-1; the D gene is possibly TRBD1 (6 bases). Trimming stripped 5 bases from V and 1 base from J, with 11 bases between. The germline gives CDR1 SGHAT, CDR2 FQNNGV. The CDR3 contains 14 residues. The CDR3 sequence is CASSQTQGNTEAFF. The CDR3 coding sequence is TGTGCCAGCAGCCAGACACAGGGGAACACTGAAGCTTTCTTT.